Included here is one T cell receptor (beta chain) sequence, with context. This record comes from a study of CD8+CD57+ T cells in acquired aplastic anemia. CDR3 and TCR beta VDJ profiling relied on genomic DNA as the template. From the reads, TCRdb called clonotypes with MiXCR, one entry per CDR3 protein. The table records under 350,000 distinct CDR3 sequences, 56% of them present only once. The length of the CDR3 is 12 residues. Germline assignment: CDR1 ENHRY and CDR2 SYGVKD. Between the trimmed V and J ends, which lost 8 bases and 1 base, there was a span of 8 bases. Sequencing involved patients with CD8+CD57+ cell expansion previously shown by flow cytometry.

The chain carries TRBV10-3 and TRBJ1-1, with D uncertain. The TCR comes from a human donor with aplastic anemia. The specimen was sorted CD4+, CD8+, or CD8+CD57+ T cells (not recorded which) from PBMCs. DNA of the CDR3: TGTGCCATCTTTGCAGGGAACACTGAAGCTTTCTTT. Encoded protein: CAIFAGNTEAFF.